These T cell receptor beta chains were read from a single sample in a study of cytomegalovirus exposure and HLA in healthy donors. The assay was immunoSEQ multiplex PCR, and TCRdb's table has in-frame clones only and misses some. The profile shows approximately 270,000 clones, around 91% of them singletons. The sequenced material came from PBMCs. The receptors here all came from a woman aged 18-35 years in good health and CMV-seronegative. The CDR3 runs from the conserved cysteine through the conserved F or W. A D gene is named only where the DNA matches it firmly. Expanded clones get a size class; other rows say once, few or many, or leave the size out.

>TRBJ1-1|once|NA|TRBV27
CASRTGQNYEAFF
TGTGCCAGCAGGACTGGACAGAACTATGAAGCTTTCTTT
>TRBJ1-1|NA|TRBD1|TRBV6-1
CASSEFWTGGTEAFF
TGTGCCAGCAGTGAATTCTGGACAGGAGGAACTGAAGCTTTCTTT
>TRBJ2-7|NA|TRBD2|TRBV4-1
CASSQGTSSYEQYF
TGCGCCAGCAGCCAAGGGACTAGCTCCTACGAGCAGTACTTC
>TRBJ1-4|NA|TRBD1|TRBV28
CASSLPGTGREKLFF
TGTGCCAGCAGTCTCCCCGGGACAGGGAGGGAAAAACTGTTTTTT
>TRBJ2-2|NA|TRBD2|TRBV4-3
CASSPTSGGTGELFF
TGCGCCAGCAGCCCGACTAGCGGGGGTACCGGGGAGCTGTTTTTT
>TRBJ1-1|NA|NA|TRBV11-2
CATLGEEGATYTEAFF
TGTGCCACCCTAGGGGAGGAGGGAGCAACGTACACTGAAGCTTTCTTT
>TRBJ1-3|NA|NA|TRBV9
CASSGGETEGPSGNTIYF
TGTGCCAGCAGCGGTGGTGAGACAGAAGGCCCCTCTGGAAACACCATATATTTT
>TRBJ2-7|NA|TRBD1|TRBV27
CASSYRGQLIYEQYF
TGTGCCAGCAGTTACAGGGGACAGCTTATTTACGAGCAGTACTTC
>TRBJ1-5|NA|NA|TRBV5-4
CASSQGRDQPQHF
TGTGCCAGCAGCCAAGGCCGGGATCAGCCCCAGCATTTT
>TRBJ1-3|NA|NA|TRBV9
CASSFTRDTYSGNTIYF
TGTGCCAGCAGCTTTACCCGGGACACCTACTCTGGAAACACCATATATTTT
>TRBJ2-1|NA|TRBD1|TRBV7-9
CASSPPPGTGPHEQFF
TGTGCCAGCAGCCCACCCCCCGGGACAGGGCCCCATGAGCAGTTCTTC
>TRBJ1-3|NA|NA|TRBV27
CASSPRGSGNTIYF
TGTGCCAGCAGCCCGAGGGGGTCTGGAAACACCATATATTTT
>TRBJ2-2|NA|TRBD2|TRBV11-3
CASSFGLAGGTNTGELFF
TGTGCCAGCAGCTTCGGGCTAGCGGGGGGGACGAACACCGGGGAGCTGTTTTTT
>TRBJ1-5|NA|NA|TRBV6-5
CASSNNNQPQHF
TGTGCCAGCAGTAACAACAATCAGCCCCAGCATTTT
>TRBJ1-5|NA|NA|TRBV6-1
CASSDSMSDNQPQHF
TGTGCCAGCAGTGATTCTATGAGTGACAATCAGCCCCAGCATTTT
>TRBJ2-3|NA|TRBD2|TRBV9
CASSVVLAGGFDTQYF
TGTGCCAGCAGCGTAGTTTTAGCGGGGGGGTTCGATACGCAGTATTTT
>TRBJ2-7|NA|TRBD1|TRBV27
CASSPSGQGAPYEQYF
TGTGCCAGCAGTCCCTCGGGACAGGGGGCCCCCTACGAGCAGTACTTC
>TRBJ2-1|NA|TRBD2|TRBV6-6
CASHPLLGLAGGEQFF
TGTGCCAGCCATCCCCTCCTTGGACTAGCGGGGGGTGAGCAGTTCTTC
>TRBJ2-3|NA|TRBD1|TRBV5-1
CASSPGQYTDTQYF
TGCGCCAGCAGCCCGGGACAGTACACAGATACGCAGTATTTT
>TRBJ1-4|NA|TRBD1|TRBV6-5
CASSSGGWGEKLFF
TGTGCCAGCAGCTCAGGGGGCTGGGGTGAAAAACTGTTTTTT
>TRBJ1-2|NA|TRBD1|TRBV7-9
CASSLAWDRGYYGYTF
TGTGCCAGCAGCTTAGCGTGGGACAGGGGATACTATGGCTACACCTTC
>TRBJ1-5|NA|NA|TRBV28
CASRRTFSNQPQHF
TGTGCCAGCAGGCGGACATTCAGCAATCAGCCCCAGCATTTT
>TRBJ1-4|NA|NA|TRBV28
CASSFVTFNEKLFF
TGTGCCAGCAGTTTTGTGACTTTTAATGAAAAACTGTTTTTT
>TRBJ1-2|NA|TRBD1|TRBV18
CASSPSITGDQNYGYTF
TGTGCCAGCTCACCGTCCATCACAGGGGACCAAAACTATGGCTACACCTTC
>TRBJ1-3|NA|NA|TRBV28
CASSLSGAGNTIYF
TGTGCCAGCAGTTTATCAGGGGCTGGAAACACCATATATTTT
>TRBJ2-5|NA|TRBD2|TRBV28
CASSSGTSGGAGETQYF
TGTGCCAGCAGTTCCGGGACTAGCGGGGGGGCTGGAGAGACCCAGTACTTC
>TRBJ2-5|NA|TRBD1|TRBV6-1
CASRPDTGDGETQYF
TGTGCCAGCCGCCCCGACACAGGGGATGGAGAGACCCAGTACTTC
>TRBJ2-7|NA|TRBD1|TRBV19
CASSITGGYYEQYF
TGTGCCAGTAGTATTACAGGGGGGTACTACGAGCAGTACTTC